What follows are 30 T cell receptor beta chains derived from one specimen sequenced in a study of regulatory T cells in long-lasting Graves disease. Libraries of TCR beta came from iRepertoire HTBI primers plus Arm-PCR of CDR3 regions. One entry per CDR3 protein results from TCRdb running MiXCR on the multiplex PCR reads. In the table there are roughly 510,000 distinct CDR3 sequences, about 16% of which are singletons. Time point described: newly diagnosed GD, antithyroid drugs for less than 3 months. Generation of the TCR library employed RNA extracted from PBMCs. Another study also made use of these data, one on T cells in Graves' hyperthyroidism and ophthalmopathy.

Sequenced here: peripheral blood mononuclear cells (PBMCs), sampled at new diagnosis, from a patient treated with antithyroid drugs. These receptors came from a man aged 18 to 29 with Graves disease.

This clonotype was detected only a few times. V usage is TRBV30 and J usage is TRBJ2-1, with 9 bases matching TRBD2. Unmatched junction bases numbered 11, after V lost 7 bases and J lost 4 bases. The CDR3 runs to 15 residues. The germline V gene has CDR1 GTSNPN and CDR2 SVGIG (reference sequence). The CDR3 protein is CAFQKGSGSYNEQFF. The CDR3 coding sequence is TGTGCCTTTCAGAAAGGTAGCGGGAGTTACAATGAGCAGTTCTTC.

A note on this clonotype: At one end, the junction sequence differs from germline, possibly due to a read error. The chain joins TRBV7-7 to TRBJ2-3, with 8 positions matching TRBD2. The CDR3 is 15 amino acids. Looked up from germline, CDR1 is SSHAT and CDR2 is FNYEAQ (reference sequence). Here the CDR3 reads CASSPTSGYTDTQYF. In DNA form, the CDR3 reads TGTGCTAGCAGCCCTACTAGCGGCTACACAGATACGCAGTATTTT.

At least ten counts were recorded for this clonotype. The chain carries TRBV20-1 and TRBJ2-1, with D tentatively TRBD1 or TRBD2 (6 bases each). Trimming took off 6 bases at V and 6 bases at J, with 15 bases between the two ends. This CDR3 comprises 13 residues. Germline-derived CDR1 and CDR2 are DFQATT and SNEGSKA (reference sequence). The CDR3 loop reads CSAWGAGSNEQFF. Written as DNA, the CDR3 is TGCAGTGCCTGGGGGGCAGGGAGCAATGAGCAGTTCTTC.

The rearrangement links TRBV14 to TRBJ2-5; D possibly corresponds to TRBD2 (5 bases). V gave up 3 bases and J gave up 4 bases, with 21 bases separating them. The CDR3 runs to 17 residues. From germline, CDR1 is SGHDN and CDR2 FVKESK. CDR3: CASSHRKGQGSGETQYF. Written as DNA, the CDR3 is TGTGCCAGCAGCCATCGCAAGGGCCAAGGAAGCGGAGAGACCCAGTACTTC. Complete variable domain (other parts from reference TRBV14 and TRBJ2-5): EAGVTQFPSHSVIEKGQTVTLRCDPISGHDNLYWYRRVMGKEIKFLLHFVKESKQDESGMPNNRFLAERTGGTYSTLKVQPAELEDSGVYFCASSHRKGQGSGETQYFGPGTRLLVL.

This chain links TRBV7-9 with TRBJ2-2; D perhaps matches TRBD1 (6 bases). V shed 5 bases and J shed 3 bases, with 10 bases lying between them. This CDR3 region has 14 residues. In germline, CDR1 is SEHNR, CDR2 FQNEAQ (reference sequence). CDR3 protein: CASSINRDTGELFF. The CDR3, as DNA: TGTGCCAGCAGCATCAACAGGGACACCGGGGAGCTGTTTTTT.

This clonotype appeared many times. The chain recombines TRBV28 with TRBJ2-5; either TRBD1 or TRBD2 may supply D (5 bases each). Deletions cut 2 bases from V and 2 bases from J, with 15 bases between. Germline CDR1 reads MDHEN; CDR2 reads SYDVKM. The CDR3 is 16 amino acids. CDR3 nucleotide sequence: TGTGCCAGCAGTTTAATCAGACAGCGACTACAAGAGACCCAGTACTTC. It specifies CASSLIRQRLQETQYF.

This clonotype appeared many times. The gene calls are TRBV24-1 and TRBJ1-1, with D possibly matching TRBD1 (5 bases). The germline V and J ends were trimmed by 9 bases and 3 bases, with 13 bases remaining between them. CDR3 length: 13 residues. Germline-derived CDR1 and CDR2 are KGHDR and SFDVKD. For the CDR3, the DNA is TGTGCCACCCGAGGTACGGGGGACACTGAAGCTTTCTTT. This translates into CATRGTGDTEAFF.

This clonotype was seen at least ten times. This chain joins TRBV20-1 and TRBJ2-1; the match to TRBD1 covers 9 bases. Germline trimming cut 3 bases from V and 5 bases from J; bases unmatched to any gene: 11. This CDR3 is built from 16 residues. Germline assignment: CDR1 DFQATT and CDR2 SNEGSKA (reference sequence). This CDR3 reads CSASGGEQGAHNEQFF. In nucleotides, the CDR3 is TGCAGTGCTAGCGGTGGAGAACAGGGGGCTCACAATGAGCAGTTCTTC.

This clonotype was seen many times. V usage is TRBV29-1 and J usage is TRBJ1-1; 7 bases are shared with TRBD1. The germline V gene encodes CDR1 SQVTM and CDR2 ANQGSEA. Unmatched junction bases numbered 13, after V lost 4 bases and J lost 11 bases. The length of the CDR3 is 13 residues. CDR3 residues: CSVVGDRIAGAFF. The CDR3 DNA reads as TGCAGCGTTGTAGGGGACAGAATTGCTGGTGCTTTCTTT.

The table lists this clonotype with many counts. CDR3 DNA: TGTGCCAGCAGCCCGCTCGTTTTGGGGGGCAATTCACCCCTCCACTTT. Its protein is CASSPLVLGGNSPLHF. The genes are TRBV12-3 or TRBV12-4 and TRBJ1-6, with D possibly TRBD1 on 6 matching bases. V dropped 6 bases and J dropped 7 bases, with 19 bases sitting between them. The CDR3 contains 16 residues.

This clonotype occurred a few times. V and J are TRBV12-3 or TRBV12-4 and TRBJ1-2; D not resolved. The CDR3 totals 13 residues. Trimming removed 6 bases at V and 1 base at J, with 9 bases between. The CDR3 DNA follows: TGTGCCAGCAGCTCGACTCTTAACTATGGCTACACCTTC. This translates into CASSSTLNYGYTF.

This clonotype was found a few times. The V call is TRBV2, the J call TRBJ2-2; 9 nucleotides align to TRBD1. There are 15 residues in the CDR3. J lost 8 bases, V lost 6 bases, and 10 bases had no gene match. In germline, CDR1 is SNHLY, CDR2 FYNNEI. The CDR3: CASRSGTGTGGELFF. The CDR3 DNA sequence: TGTGCCAGCAGGTCCGGGACAGGGACCGGGGGGGAGCTGTTTTTT.

V is TRBV20-1 and J is TRBJ2-7, with D possibly being TRBD1 (6 bases). Germline loops: CDR1 DFQATT, CDR2 SNEGSKA (reference sequence). V lost 4 bases and J 1 base, leaving 11 bases between the germline ends. CDR3 length: 13 amino acids. The CDR3 DNA reads TGCAGTGCTAAGTTGCAGGGGTCCTACGAGCAGTACTTC. Translating gives CSAKLQGSYEQYF.

This clonotype was observed many times. The gene calls are TRBV12-3 or TRBV12-4 and TRBJ2-1; no firm D call. The CDR3 runs 16 residues. Trimming cost V 3 bases and J 5 bases, with 17 bases left between them. The CDR3: CASSFIEAPGHNEQFF. As DNA, the CDR3 is TGTGCCAGCAGTTTTATAGAGGCCCCGGGTCACAATGAGCAGTTCTTC.

The chain joins TRBV6-2 or TRBV6-3 to TRBJ1-2, with D perhaps matching TRBD1 (5 bases). Trimming stripped 0 bases from V and 4 bases from J, with 15 bases between. Germline V CDR1 and CDR2: MNHEY, SVGEGT. This CDR3 contains 16 residues. The CDR3 reads CASSYSKYGTSYGYTF. In DNA, the CDR3 is TGTGCCAGCAGTTACTCGAAATACGGGACGAGCTATGGCTACACCTTC.

The gene calls are TRBV6-1 and TRBJ2-7; TRBD2 might be the D (5 bases). This CDR3 comprises 14 residues. Trimming pared 1 base from V and 7 bases from J, leaving 14 bases between. The germline gives CDR1 MNHNS, CDR2 SASEGT. The CDR3, as DNA: TGTGCCAGCAGTGAAGAATCCCTAGCTCTGGAGCAGTACTTC. Amino acids: CASSEESLALEQYF.

V is TRBV20-1 and J is TRBJ2-1; 8 positions match TRBD1. CDR1 is DFQATT, CDR2 SNEGSKA, per germline (reference sequence). This CDR3 is built from 15 residues. V lost 0 bases to trimming and J lost 0 bases; unmatched junction nucleotides: 1. CDR3 amino acids: CSARETGGSYNEQFF. CDR3 DNA: TGCAGTGCTAGAGAAACAGGGGGCTCCTACAATGAGCAGTTCTTC.

The sample holds many counts of this clonotype. The J gene is TRBJ1-4, the V gene TRBV20-1; the match to TRBD1 covers 10 bases. After removal of 6 bases from V and 6 bases from J, the junction contained 7 bases not matched to a gene. This CDR3 has 14 amino acids. Germline CDR1 and CDR2: DFQATT and SNEGSKA (reference sequence). In nucleotides, the CDR3 is TGCAGTGCCATGACAGGGGGCGCCTATGAAAAACTGTTTTTT. This translates into CSAMTGGAYEKLFF.

Regarding this clonotype: One junction end does not reproduce the germline sequence, and a read error may be involved. The chain recombines TRBV2 with TRBJ2-1; D is undetermined. The germline V gene has CDR1 SNHLY and CDR2 FYNNEI. The CDR3 is 14 amino acids. The CDR3 sequence is CASSDVTNYNEQLF. CDR3 bases: TGTGCCAGCAGTGATGTGACCAACTACAATGAGCAGCTCTTC.

The table lists this clonotype with many counts. The chain carries TRBV30 and TRBJ1-2, with no clear D. Germline CDR1 is GTSNPN and CDR2 is SVGIG (reference sequence). V was shortened by 2 bases and J by 4 bases, with 8 bases between the two germline ends. There are 12 residues in the CDR3. Written as DNA, the CDR3 is TGTGCCTGGAGTCCAGATAGCTATGGCTACACCTTC. It translates to CAWSPDSYGYTF. Looking up the rest from reference TRBV30 and TRBJ1-2 gives the full variable domain: SQTIHQWPATLVQPVGSPLSLECTVEGTSNPNLYWYRQAAGRGLQLLFYSVGIGQISSEVPQNLSASRPQDRQFILSSKKLLLSDSGFYLCAWSPDSYGYTFGSGTRLTVV.

The chain joins TRBV15 to TRBJ1-2; D unresolved. The CDR3 spans 14 residues. From germline, CDR1 is LNHNV and CDR2 YYDKDF (reference sequence). V was cut by 3 bases and J by 6 bases, with 14 bases left in between. CDR3 nucleotide sequence: TGTGCCACCAGCAGGGACCGGCGTTTGGATGGCTACACCTTC. It specifies CATSRDRRLDGYTF.

There are many counts of this clonotype. This chain uses TRBV30 with TRBJ1-4; 10 positions agree with TRBD1. This CDR3 region has 14 residues. Germline V lookup: CDR1 GTSNPN, CDR2 SVGIG (reference sequence). V was pared by 0 bases and J by 8 bases, with 3 bases of the junction left unmatched. The CDR3 DNA sequence: TGTGCCTGGAGTGTAAGGACAGGGGGGGAAAAACTGTTTTTT. Protein product: CAWSVRTGGEKLFF.

This clonotype was counted many times. The chain couples TRBV12-3 or TRBV12-4 to TRBJ2-5; D gene uncertain. With 6 bases removed from V and 5 bases from J, the gap between germline ends came to 13 bases. The length of the CDR3 is 13 residues. CDR3 DNA sequence: TGTGCCAGCAGGGGTCCCCGAAGGGAGACCCAGTACTTC. Protein sequence: CASRGPRRETQYF.

In its sample, this clonotype was seen a few times. The CDR3 DNA reads as TGTGCCAGCAGCTTGGAAGGGACTAGCGGGAGCTACGAGCAGTACTTC. Translating gives CASSLEGTSGSYEQYF. The chain has TRBV5-4 and TRBJ2-7; 14 bases are a match to TRBD2. The CDR3 loop spans 16 amino acids. The V segment lost 0 bases and the J segment 3 bases; nucleotides outside the gene matches: 2. Per germline, CDR1 SGHNT and CDR2 YYREEE (reference sequence).

This clonotype was detected only a few times. This sequence joins TRBV7-9 and TRBJ2-3; D is possibly TRBD1 or TRBD2 (5 bases each). There are 16 residues in the CDR3. V lost 5 bases, J lost 4 bases, and 19 bases lay in between. CDR1 is SEHNR, CDR2 FQNEAQ, per germline (reference sequence). The CDR3 DNA reads as TGTGCCAGCAGCCAGAGCGGCGCGATCAGGGCAGATACGCAGTATTTT. As protein: CASSQSGAIRADTQYF. The full variable domain, its missing parts supplied by reference TRBV7-9 and TRBJ2-3, is DTGVSQNPRHKITKRGQNVTFRCDPISEHNRLYWYRQTLGQGPEFLTYFQNEAQLEKSRLLSDRFSAERPKGSFSTLEIQRTEQGDSAMYLCASSQSGAIRADTQYFGPGTRLTVL.

Ten or more counts support this clonotype. Here the CDR3 reads CASSYVAGGLSGNTIYF. The CDR3 DNA reads TGTGCCAGCAGTTACGTAGCAGGGGGGCTGTCTGGAAACACCATATATTTT. V gene TRBV6-5 combines with J gene TRBJ1-3; 7 positions match TRBD1. This CDR3 has 17 amino acids. Germline-derived CDR1 and CDR2 are MNHEY and SVGAGI. With V trimmed by 2 bases and J by 1 base, 8 bases remained unmatched.

This clonotype was seen at least ten times. The J gene is TRBJ2-7, the V gene TRBV7-3; 8 bases map to TRBD1. Looked up from germline, CDR1 is SGHTA and CDR2 is FQGTGA. With V trimmed by 5 bases and J by 7 bases, 7 bases remained unmatched. This CDR3 comprises 13 residues. The CDR3 bases are TGTGCCAGCAGCCCCCAGGGGGCGGGGGAGCAGTACTTC. Translated, it gives CASSPQGAGEQYF.

This sequence joins TRBV6-2 or TRBV6-3 and TRBJ2-4, with a weak D call TRBD1 (5 bases). With 5 bases removed from V and 2 bases from J, the gap between germline ends came to 19 bases. This CDR3 has 17 residues. The germline V gene has CDR1 MNHEY and CDR2 SVGEGT. CDR3 DNA: TGTGCCAGCAGTGACAGCAACCGGGTCTGGCCCAAAAACATTCAGTACTTC. It is translated as CASSDSNRVWPKNIQYF.

This clonotype has more than one count but fewer than ten. V is TRBV9 and J is TRBJ2-2; D is possibly TRBD1 or TRBD2 (5 bases each). Per the germline V gene, CDR1 is SGDLS and CDR2 is YYNGEE. V was shortened by 1 base and J by 3 bases, with 13 bases between the two germline ends. The CDR3 totals 16 residues. DNA of the CDR3: TGTGCCAGCAGCGTATGGGGGAGTCGGGACACCGGGGAGCTGTTTTTT. Translated, it gives CASSVWGSRDTGELFF.

This clonotype appeared a few times. This chain uses TRBV3-1 with TRBJ2-7; possibly TRBD1 for D (6 bases). V was pared by 6 bases and J by 2 bases, with 11 bases between. The length of the CDR3 is 13 residues. Looked up from germline, CDR1 is LGHDT and CDR2 is YNNKEL (reference sequence). Here the CDR3 reads CASSGQSPYEQYF. As DNA, the CDR3 is TGTGCCAGCAGTGGACAGTCGCCCTACGAGCAGTACTTC.